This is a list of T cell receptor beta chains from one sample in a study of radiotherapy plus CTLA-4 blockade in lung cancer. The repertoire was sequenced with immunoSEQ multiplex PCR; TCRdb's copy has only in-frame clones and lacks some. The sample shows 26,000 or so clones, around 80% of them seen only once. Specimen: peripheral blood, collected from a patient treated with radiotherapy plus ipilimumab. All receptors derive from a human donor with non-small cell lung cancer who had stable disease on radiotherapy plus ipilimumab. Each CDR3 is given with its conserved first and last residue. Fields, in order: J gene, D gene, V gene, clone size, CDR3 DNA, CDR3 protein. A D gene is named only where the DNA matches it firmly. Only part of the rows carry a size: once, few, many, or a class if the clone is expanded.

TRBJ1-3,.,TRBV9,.,TGTGCCAGCAGCGTAGGGGCAGGGGAAGCTGGAAACACCATATATTTT,CASSVGAGEAGNTIYF
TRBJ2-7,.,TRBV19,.,TGTGCCAGTAGTATCGGGGACATAAGACACGAGCAGTACTTC,CASSIGDIRHEQYF
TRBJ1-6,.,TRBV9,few,TGTGCCAGCAGCGTAGCTGTGGGGGTACAATCACCCCTCCACTTT,CASSVAVGVQSPLHF
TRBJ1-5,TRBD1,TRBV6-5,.,TGTGCCAGCAGTTTACAGGGGATTGGTCAGCCCCAGCATTTT,CASSLQGIGQPQHF
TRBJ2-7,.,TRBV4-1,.,TGCGCCAGCAGCCAAGTGCCTCTCACTCGTTACGAGCAGTACTTC,CASSQVPLTRYEQYF
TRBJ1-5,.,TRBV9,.,TGTGCCAGCAGCGCCCGGGGCAGGGACCAGCCCCAGCATTTT,CASSARGRDQPQHF
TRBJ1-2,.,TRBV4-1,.,TGCGCCAGCAGCCAAGGAATCGGGGGGGGCTACACCTTC,CASSQGIGGGYTF
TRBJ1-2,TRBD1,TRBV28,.,TGTGCCAGCCTACAGACAGGGCCTAACTATGGCTACACCTTC,CASLQTGPNYGYTF
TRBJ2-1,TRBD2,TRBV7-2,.,TGTGCCAGCAGGTCGACTAGCGGGTTTTCAAATGAGCAGTTCTTC,CASRSTSGFSNEQFF
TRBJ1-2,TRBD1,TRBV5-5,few,TGTGCCAGCAGCTTTTTGCCGCCGGGACAGGGGCAAGCTAACTATGGCTACACCTTC,CASSFLPPGQGQANYGYTF
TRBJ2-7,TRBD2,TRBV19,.,TGTGCCAGTAGTAGGGGGGGCTACGAGCAGTACTTC,CASSRGGYEQYF
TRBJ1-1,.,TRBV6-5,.,TGTGCCAGCAGTTACGCGGCCGGGTCCTTGAACACTGAAGCTTTCTTT,CASSYAAGSLNTEAFF
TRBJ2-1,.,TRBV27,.,TGTGCCAGCAGACAGGGTTACAATGAGCAGTTCTTC,CASRQGYNEQFF
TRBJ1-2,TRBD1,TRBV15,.,TGTGCCACCAGCCCCGACCGGGACAGGGCCTATGGCTACACCTTC,CATSPDRDRAYGYTF
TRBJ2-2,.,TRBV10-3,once,TGTGCCAGCGGACAGTCAAACACCGGGGAGCTGTTTTTT,CASGQSNTGELFF
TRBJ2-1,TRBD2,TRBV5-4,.,TGTGCCAGCAGCTCCGCCGCACCCCCTTTACTAGCGGGGAGATACAATGAGCAGTTCTTC,CASSSAAPPLLAGRYNEQFF
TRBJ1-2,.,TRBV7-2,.,TGTGCCAGCAGCATAATCTCCGGGGATGGCTACACCTTC,CASSIISGDGYTF
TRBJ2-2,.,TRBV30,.,TGTGCCTGGAGTGTGGGAAGGACCGGGGAGCTGTTTTTT,CAWSVGRTGELFF
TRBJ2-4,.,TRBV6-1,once,TGTGCCAGCAGAGGGGCTCACATTCAGTACTTC,CASRGAHIQYF
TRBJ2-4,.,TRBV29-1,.,TGCAGCGGGAAAGGGGATTACAAAAACATTCAGTACTTC,CSGKGDYKNIQYF
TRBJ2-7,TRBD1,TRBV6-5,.,TGTGCCAGCGGAGACAGGGGGTTCTACGAGCAGTACTTC,CASGDRGFYEQYF
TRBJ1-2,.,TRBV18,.,TGTGCCAGCTCACCACTGGAGAGCTATGGCTACACCTTC,CASSPLESYGYTF
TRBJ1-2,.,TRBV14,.,TGTGCCAGCAGCCCCATGGGGGGGGGCCTAACTAACTATGGCTACACCTTC,CASSPMGGGLTNYGYTF
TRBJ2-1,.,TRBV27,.,TGTGCCAGCAGGAACCCTATTTCCTACAATGAGCAGTTCTTC,CASRNPISYNEQFF
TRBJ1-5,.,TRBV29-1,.,TGCAGCGTTGCAATCCCCGGGAATCAGCCCCAGCATTTT,CSVAIPGNQPQHF
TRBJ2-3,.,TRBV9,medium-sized,TGTGCCAGCAGCGTAGCGGGCAACACAGATACGCAGTATTTT,CASSVAGNTDTQYF
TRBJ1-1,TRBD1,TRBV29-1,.,TGCAGCACCAACAGGGGATTCGGCACTGAAGCTTTCTTT,CSTNRGFGTEAFF
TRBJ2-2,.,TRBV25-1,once,TGTGCCAGCAGTGAAGGGAGACACACCGGGGAGCTGTTTTTT,CASSEGRHTGELFF
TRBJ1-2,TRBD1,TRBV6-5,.,TGTGCCAGCAGTTTAGGGGCTACAGGGGGATCGTATGGCTACACCTTC,CASSLGATGGSYGYTF
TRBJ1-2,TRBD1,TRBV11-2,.,TGTGCCAGCAGTATCGCCGGGACAGCCGTCTATGGCTACACCTTC,CASSIAGTAVYGYTF
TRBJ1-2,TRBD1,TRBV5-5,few,TGTGCCAGCAGCTGGGGACAGACCAACTATGGCTACACCTTC,CASSWGQTNYGYTF
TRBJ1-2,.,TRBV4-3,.,TGCGCCAGCAGCCAAGGACAGAATGGCTACACCTTC,CASSQGQNGYTF
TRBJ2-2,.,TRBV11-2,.,TGTGCCAGCAGCTTATTGGGTAGATGGGGCGGGGAGCTGTTTTTT,CASSLLGRWGGELFF
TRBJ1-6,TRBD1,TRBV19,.,TGTGCCAGTAGTATAGAAAGGGGGCGCGGATCACCCCTCCACTTT,CASSIERGRGSPLHF
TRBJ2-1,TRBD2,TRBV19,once,TGTGCCAGTAGTATACTGCGGGGGGCCCACTTCAATGAGCAGTTCTTC,CASSILRGAHFNEQFF
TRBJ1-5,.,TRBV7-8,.,TGTGCCAGCAGGCCCCGCGGGACTGGTGGCAATCAGCCCCAGCATTTT,CASRPRGTGGNQPQHF
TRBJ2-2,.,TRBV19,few,TGTGCCAGTCTGGGGCCCTCCAACACCGGGGAGCTGTTTTTT,CASLGPSNTGELFF
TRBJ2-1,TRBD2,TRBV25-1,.,TGTGCCAGCAGTGAATGGGGAGGGTTAGGTAATGAGCAGTTCTTC,CASSEWGGLGNEQFF
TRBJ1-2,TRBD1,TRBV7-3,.,TGTGCCAGCAGCTTAGGGGGACAGGGGTATGGCTACACCTTC,CASSLGGQGYGYTF
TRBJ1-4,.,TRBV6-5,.,TGTGCCAGCAGTCCGCCACGGCGAACTAATGAAAAACTGTTTTTT,CASSPPRRTNEKLFF
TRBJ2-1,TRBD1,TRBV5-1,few,TGCGCCAGCAGCCCCAGGGGGGACAGGGGATGGGATGAGCAGTTCTTC,CASSPRGDRGWDEQFF
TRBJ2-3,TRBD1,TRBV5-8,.,TGTGCCAGCAGCCGGGGACAGGGGAGCACAGATACGCAGTATTTT,CASSRGQGSTDTQYF
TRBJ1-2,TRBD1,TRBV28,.,TGTGCCAGCCTTACAGGGGACCGTTTCTTGGGCTACACCTTC,CASLTGDRFLGYTF
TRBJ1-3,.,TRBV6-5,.,TGTGCCAGCAGCCCGACAGGAGTATCTGGAAACACCATATATTTT,CASSPTGVSGNTIYF
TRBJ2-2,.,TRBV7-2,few,TGTGCCAGCAGCTTTATGCGGGGCACCGGGGAGCTGTTTTTT,CASSFMRGTGELFF
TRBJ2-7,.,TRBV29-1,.,TGCAGCGTTGAAGATGACAGTTACGAGCAGTACTTC,CSVEDDSYEQYF
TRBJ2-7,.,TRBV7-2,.,TGTGCCAGCAGCTTAAGGGACCTCTACGAGCAGTACTTC,CASSLRDLYEQYF
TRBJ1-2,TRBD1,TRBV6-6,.,TGTGCCAGCCATGGGGACAGCTTCTTTTATGGCTACACCTTC,CASHGDSFFYGYTF
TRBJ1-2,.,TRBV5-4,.,TGTGCCAGCAGCTTGGGGGAGGCCAGGGCTAACTATGGCTACACCTTC,CASSLGEARANYGYTF
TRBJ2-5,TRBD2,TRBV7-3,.,TGTGCCAGCAGTCCCGGACTAGCGGGGAGCCAAGAGACCCAGTACTTC,CASSPGLAGSQETQYF
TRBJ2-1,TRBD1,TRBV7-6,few,TGTGCCAGCAGCACCAGACAGGGGAAAGGCAATGAGCAGTTCTTC,CASSTRQGKGNEQFF
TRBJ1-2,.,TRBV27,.,TGTGCCAGCACCAGAGCAGGTAGCTATGGCTACACCTTC,CASTRAGSYGYTF
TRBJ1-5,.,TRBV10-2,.,TGCGCCAGCCAAGCGTGGGGCGGGGGTAATCAGCCCCAGCATTTT,CASQAWGGGNQPQHF
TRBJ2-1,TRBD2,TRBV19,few,TGTGCCAGTGCCGGGACTAGCGTCTCGTATTCCTACAATGAGCAGTTCTTC,CASAGTSVSYSYNEQFF
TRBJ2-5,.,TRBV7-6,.,TGTGCCAGCAGCCCGTATACGGGGCTAACACCCAAAGAGACCCAGTACTTC,CASSPYTGLTPKETQYF